This TCR beta chain was observed in a study of shared clonotypes between healthy human individuals. Profiled with immunoSEQ multiplex PCR; TCRdb holds only in-frame clones, not every one. The sample includes 2.5 million or so clones, approximately 90% seen only once; the top ten take 0.14%. V lost 4 bases, J lost 0 bases, and 11 bases lay in between. The germline CDR1 and CDR2 sequences are SGHRS and YFSETQ. The CDR3 is 15 amino acids. The source of this sequence is a young man in good health. What was sequenced was naive CD4+ T cells sorted from blood. Described subset: CD45RA+ positively selected. This chain connects TRBV5-1 to TRBJ2-4; D remains ambiguous. CDR3 residues: CASSPTVLAKNIQYF. CDR3 coding DNA: TGCGCCAGCAGCCCCACCGTACTAGCCAAAAACATTCAGTACTTC.